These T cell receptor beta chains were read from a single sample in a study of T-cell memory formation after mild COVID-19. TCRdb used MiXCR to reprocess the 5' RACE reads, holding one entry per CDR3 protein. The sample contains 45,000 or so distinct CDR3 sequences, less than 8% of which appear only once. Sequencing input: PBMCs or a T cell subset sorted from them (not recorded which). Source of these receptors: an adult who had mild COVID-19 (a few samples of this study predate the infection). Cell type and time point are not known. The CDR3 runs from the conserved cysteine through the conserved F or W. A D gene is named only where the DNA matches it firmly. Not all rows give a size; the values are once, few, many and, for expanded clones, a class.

DNA: TGTGCCAGCAGGCAGGGGGCGGACTATGGCTACACCTTC
CDR3: CASRQGADYGYTF
J: TRBJ1-2
V: TRBV12-3/TRBV12-4
size: many
D: TRBD1

DNA: TGTGCCAGCAGCCAAGGAGCGGTCCTTCTTTACACAGATACGCAGTATTTT
CDR3: CASSQGAVLLYTDTQYF
J: TRBJ2-3
V: TRBV4-2
size: many
D: -

DNA: TGCAGCGGGGACCGGGGAGGGGCAGGTGAAGCTTTCTTT
CDR3: CSGDRGGAGEAFF
J: TRBJ1-1
V: TRBV29-1
size: few
D: -

DNA: TGTGCCACCAGTGACCCTACTCGGATTGAGCAGTTCTTC
CDR3: CATSDPTRIEQFF
J: TRBJ2-1
V: TRBV24-1
size: -
D: -

DNA: TGTGCCAGCAGCCCCTACCAGCCCGGGGAGCTGTTTTTT
CDR3: CASSPYQPGELFF
J: TRBJ2-2
V: TRBV7-9
size: many
D: -

DNA: TGTGCCAGCAGCCAAGAAGGTGGGATCGGACTCATGAACTATGGCTACACCTTC
CDR3: CASSQEGGIGLMNYGYTF
J: TRBJ1-2
V: TRBV3-1
size: -
D: -

DNA: TGTGCCACCAGCTCGGACAGTAATGAAAAACTGTTTTTT
CDR3: CATSSDSNEKLFF
J: TRBJ1-4
V: TRBV15
size: -
D: -

DNA: TGTGCCACCAGCAGAGGAAGGGACAGAGATGAAGCTTTCTTT
CDR3: CATSRGRDRDEAFF
J: TRBJ1-1
V: TRBV15
size: few
D: TRBD1

DNA: TGTGCCAGCAGCGAGGGGAGCTCCTATAATTCACCCCTCCACTTT
CDR3: CASSEGSSYNSPLHF
J: TRBJ1-6
V: TRBV9
size: -
D: -

DNA: TGTGCGGTGGGACAGGGGGTACAGTTCTTC
CDR3: CAVGQGVQFF
J: TRBJ2-1
V: TRBV7-2
size: -
D: TRBD1

DNA: TGCGCCAGCAGTAGTGAAATGTGGACCTACCTTAGCAATCAGCCCCAGCATTTT
CDR3: CASSSEMWTYLSNQPQHF
J: TRBJ1-5
V: TRBV5-1
size: many
D: -

DNA: TGTGCCAGTAGTATGGGGACTAGCGGGAAGAATGAGCAGTTCTTC
CDR3: CASSMGTSGKNEQFF
J: TRBJ2-1
V: TRBV19
size: few
D: TRBD2

DNA: TGTGCCAGCAGCTTGTATTCAGGGACAGAGCAAGAGACCCAGTACTTC
CDR3: CASSLYSGTEQETQYF
J: TRBJ2-5
V: TRBV5-6
size: -
D: TRBD1

DNA: TGCGCCAGCAGCTTACAGGGAGTTATGAACACCGGGGAGCTGTTTTTT
CDR3: CASSLQGVMNTGELFF
J: TRBJ2-2
V: TRBV5-1
size: many
D: -

DNA: TGTGCCAGCAGCTTGGCGGGGCCAAACAATGAGCAGTTCTTC
CDR3: CASSLAGPNNEQFF
J: TRBJ2-1
V: TRBV5-4
size: few
D: -

DNA: TGCGCCAGCAGCCGGGACGGACAGGAAGAGACCCAGTACTTC
CDR3: CASSRDGQEETQYF
J: TRBJ2-5
V: TRBV5-1
size: medium-sized
D: TRBD1

DNA: TGTGCCAGCAGCCATGCCTACAGGGACGACACTGAAGCTTTCTTT
CDR3: CASSHAYRDDTEAFF
J: TRBJ1-1
V: TRBV4-2
size: many
D: -

DNA: TGCGCCAGCAGCTTACGGGTTTCAGGCGAGCAGTACTTC
CDR3: CASSLRVSGEQYF
J: TRBJ2-7
V: TRBV5-1
size: few
D: -

DNA: TGTGCCAGCACCCGGGACCGCTCCTCCTACGAGCAGTACTTC
CDR3: CASTRDRSSYEQYF
J: TRBJ2-7
V: TRBV5-4
size: few
D: -

DNA: TGTGCCAGTAGTGCCACAGGGGGGACCTACAATGAGCAGTTCTTC
CDR3: CASSATGGTYNEQFF
J: TRBJ2-1
V: TRBV19
size: many
D: TRBD1

DNA: TGCAGTGCGCCCGGGGGGGGAGGCGAGGCGGTCTTC
CDR3: CSAPGGGGEAVF
J: TRBJ2-1
V: TRBV20-1
size: -
D: TRBD2

DNA: TGTGCCAGCGGGCCCCCGACAGGGAGGAGGGAGTTCTTC
CDR3: CASGPPTGRREFF
J: TRBJ2-1
V: TRBV7-2
size: many
D: -

DNA: TGTGCCAGCAGTTACTCGAGCACAGATACGCAGTATTTT
CDR3: CASSYSSTDTQYF
J: TRBJ2-3
V: TRBV6-5
size: many
D: -

DNA: TGTGCCTGGAGTAGGACCATGGGTGAGCAGTACTTC
CDR3: CAWSRTMGEQYF
J: TRBJ2-7
V: TRBV30
size: few
D: -

DNA: TGCGCCAGCAGGCCGGGACCTAGTCTGGTTGTAGCTTTCTTT
CDR3: CASRPGPSLVVAFF
J: TRBJ1-1
V: TRBV5-1
size: -
D: -

DNA: TGTGCCAGTAGAAATCGGCAGGGAGGTACCGGGGAGCTGTTTTTT
CDR3: CASRNRQGGTGELFF
J: TRBJ2-2
V: TRBV19
size: -
D: -

DNA: TGTGCCAGCAGCCCCCAGACAGGGCGAGAAGCTTTCTTT
CDR3: CASSPQTGREAFF
J: TRBJ1-1
V: TRBV7-2
size: -
D: TRBD1

DNA: TGTGCCAGCAGGGACCTTGCAGGGCCCTACAATGAGCAGTTCTTC
CDR3: CASRDLAGPYNEQFF
J: TRBJ2-1
V: TRBV5-6
size: many
D: -

DNA: TGTGCCAGCAGCCCGGCTGGGAGATTCTATGGCTACACCTTC
CDR3: CASSPAGRFYGYTF
J: TRBJ1-2
V: TRBV12-3/TRBV12-4
size: few
D: -